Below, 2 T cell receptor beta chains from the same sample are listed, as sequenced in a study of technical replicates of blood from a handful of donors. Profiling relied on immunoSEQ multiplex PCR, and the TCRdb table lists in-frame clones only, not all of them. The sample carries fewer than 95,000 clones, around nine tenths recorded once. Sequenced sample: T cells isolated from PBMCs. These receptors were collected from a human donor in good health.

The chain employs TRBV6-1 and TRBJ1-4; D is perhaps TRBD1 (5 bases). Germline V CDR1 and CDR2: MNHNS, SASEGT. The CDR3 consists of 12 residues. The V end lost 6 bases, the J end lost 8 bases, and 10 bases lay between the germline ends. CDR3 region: CASSRAEEKLFF. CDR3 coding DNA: TGTGCCAGCAGCAGGGCAGAGGAAAAACTGTTTTTT.

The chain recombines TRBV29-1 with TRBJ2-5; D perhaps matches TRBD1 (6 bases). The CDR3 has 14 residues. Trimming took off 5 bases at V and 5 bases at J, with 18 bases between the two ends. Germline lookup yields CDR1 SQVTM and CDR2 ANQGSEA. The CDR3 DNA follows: TGCAGCGTTACCGCAGGGGTCTCTCTGGAGACCCAGTACTTC. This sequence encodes CSVTAGVSLETQYF.